Each of the 28 T cell receptor beta chains below was sequenced from the same sample in a study of blood T cell repertoires in COVID-19. The assay was immunoSEQ multiplex PCR, and TCRdb's table has in-frame clones only and misses some. The sample carries a few hundred thousand clones, approximately 85% recorded once. Material: peripheral blood. These receptors were collected from a human donor in a cohort sampled during active COVID-19.

The chain employs TRBV27 and TRBJ1-5, with 8 bases aligning to TRBD1. The CDR3 has 15 residues. J gave up 0 bases and V 6 bases, and 4 bases lay outside the gene matches. The germline V gene encodes CDR1 MNHEY and CDR2 SMNVEV (reference sequence). Here the CDR3 DNA reads TGTGCCAGCAGGACAGGGGCTTATAGCAATCAGCCCCAGCATTTT. It specifies CASRTGAYSNQPQHF.

The chain joins TRBV27 to TRBJ1-6; the match to TRBD1 covers 7 bases. Germline V CDR1 and CDR2: MNHEY, SMNVEV (reference sequence). J lost 11 bases, V lost 5 bases, and 12 bases had no gene match. This CDR3 comprises 15 residues. The DNA for the CDR3 is TGTGCCAGCAGTATGAACCGGGACAGATCTACACCCCTCCACTTT. This encodes CASSMNRDRSTPLHF.

The chain links TRBV24-1 to TRBJ2-2; the D is unclear. V was clipped by 7 bases and J by 3 bases, with 5 bases between them. This CDR3 region has 12 residues. CDR1 is KGHDR and CDR2 is SFDVKD in the germline V gene. The CDR3, as DNA: TGTGCCACCAGCCCGTACACCGGGGAGCTGTTTTTT. It encodes CATSPYTGELFF.

This chain links TRBV4-2 with TRBJ2-7; 10 positions match TRBD1. The CDR3 runs to 15 residues. Trimming removed 6 bases from V and 0 bases from J; junction bases left unmatched: 5. From germline, CDR1 is LGHNA and CDR2 YNFKEQ. The CDR3 here is CASRLGQGPSYEQYF. As DNA, the CDR3 is TGTGCCAGCAGATTGGGACAGGGGCCCTCCTACGAGCAGTACTTC.

This clone has a single count. The chain combines TRBV7-2 with TRBJ2-7, with 7 positions matching TRBD2. The CDR3 contains 15 residues. Trimming took 4 bases from V and 0 from J; bases not matched to a gene: 6. CDR1 and CDR2 from the germline V gene are SGHTA and FQGNSA. The CDR3 sequence is CASSYQRGPSYEQYF. The CDR3 nucleotides read TGTGCCAGCAGCTACCAGCGGGGCCCCTCCTACGAGCAGTACTTC.

The genes are TRBV7-3 and TRBJ2-6; D remains unclear. The CDR3 spans 17 residues. Between the trimmed V and J ends, which lost 1 base and 0 bases, there was a span of 10 bases. Germline V gene data show CDR1 as SGHTA and CDR2 as FQGTGA. The CDR3, as DNA: TGTGCCAGCAGCTTAAAGGAGCCCAACTCTGGGGCCAACGTCCTGACTTTC. Protein sequence: CASSLKEPNSGANVLTF.

This clone has a single count. The chain couples TRBV9 to TRBJ2-5, with a tentative D call TRBD1 (6 bases). The CDR3 is made up of 14 amino acids. Trimming left V 1 base short and J 1 base short, with 8 bases between. The germline V gene has CDR1 SGDLS and CDR2 YYNGEE. In nucleotides, the CDR3 is TGTGCCAGCAGCGTAAGGGGGATCCAAGAGACCCAGTACTTC. Its translation is CASSVRGIQETQYF.

This clone was seen only a few times. The chain combines TRBV3-1 (or the pseudogene TRBV3-2) with TRBJ2-2; no clear D. Germline lookup yields CDR1 LGHDT and CDR2 YNNKEL (reference sequence). This CDR3 has 13 amino acids. Trimming took 1 base from V and 5 from J, leaving 5 bases between them. DNA for the CDR3: TGTGCCAGCAGCCAAGCTGTAACCGGGGAGCTGTTTTTT. It is translated as CASSQAVTGELFF.

The V and J genes are TRBV18 and TRBJ1-1; D is unresolved. Trimming removed 4 bases at V and 1 base at J, with 10 bases between. Germline CDR1 is KGHSH and CDR2 is LQKENI. The CDR3 is 14 amino acids. CDR3 sequence reads: CASSLSTENTEAFF. Written as DNA, the CDR3 is TGTGCCAGCTCACTCTCCACAGAGAACACTGAAGCTTTCTTT.

V is TRBV30 and J is TRBJ2-1; a possible D gene is TRBD2 (6 bases). From germline, CDR1 is GTSNPN and CDR2 SVGIG (reference sequence). With 3 bases removed from V and 7 bases from J, the gap between germline ends came to 16 bases. This CDR3 spans 14 amino acids. CDR3 DNA sequence: TGTGCCTGGAGCCATGGGACTCCCCGGAATGAGCAGTTCTTC. This sequence encodes CAWSHGTPRNEQFF.

This rearrangement joins TRBV19 to TRBJ1-4, with D possibly TRBD1 on 6 matching bases. Germline assignment: CDR1 LNHDA and CDR2 SQIVND (reference sequence). V lost 11 bases and J lost 10, with 17 bases in between. There are 12 residues in the CDR3. This chain's CDR3 is CAAGQRQGKLFF. The CDR3 region has the DNA TGTGCCGCAGGACAGCGCCAAGGAAAACTGTTTTTT.

This clone has just one count. V gene TRBV27 combines with J gene TRBJ1-2; 12 bases fit TRBD1. This CDR3 spans 15 amino acids. Trimming removed 3 bases from V and 7 bases from J; junction bases left unmatched: 6. Germline V gene lookup returns CDR1 MNHEY and CDR2 SMNVEV (reference sequence). Here the CDR3 DNA reads TGTGCCAGCAGTTTCACGGGACAGGGGGCCGGTGGCTACACCTTC. This codes for CASSFTGQGAGGYTF.

This chain connects TRBV5-4 to TRBJ2-3; D not resolved. CDR3 size: 13 residues. V lost 3 bases to trimming and J lost 4 bases, with 9 bases between them. CDR1 is SGHNT, CDR2 YYREEE, per germline (reference sequence). The CDR3: CASSSEPADTQYF. As DNA, the CDR3 is TGTGCCAGCAGCTCTGAGCCGGCAGATACGCAGTATTTT.

The CDR3: CASSLPMTGVRTDTQYF. The DNA for the CDR3 is TGTGCCAGCAGCTTACCCATGACAGGGGTTCGCACAGATACGCAGTATTTT. This rearrangement joins TRBV5-6 to TRBJ2-3; 8 nucleotides line up with TRBD1. This CDR3 contains 17 residues. After removal of 2 bases from V and 1 base from J, the junction contained 9 bases not matched to a gene. The germline CDR1 and CDR2 sequences are SGHDT and YYEEEE. The full variable domain, its missing parts supplied by reference TRBV5-6 and TRBJ2-3, is DAGVTQSPTHLIKTRGQQVTLRCSPKSGHDTVSWYQQALGQGPQFIFQYYEEEERQRGNFPDRFSGHQFPNYSSELNVNALLLGDSALYLCASSLPMTGVRTDTQYFGPGTRLTVL.

J is TRBJ1-2 and V is TRBV7-3; D is unclear. This CDR3 is 14 amino acids long. CDR1 SGHTA and CDR2 FQGTGA come from the germline V gene. The germline V and J ends were trimmed by 5 bases and 7 bases, with 17 bases remaining between them. The CDR3 loop is CASSPIPGDSGYTF. CDR3 nucleotide sequence: TGTGCCAGCAGCCCCATTCCCGGGGATAGTGGCTACACCTTC.

This chain joins TRBV30 and TRBJ2-7, with TRBD1 matching over 7 bases. The CDR3 spans 13 residues. The J segment lost 2 bases and the V segment lost 4 bases, leaving 5 bases of the junction unmatched. Germline CDR1 GTSNPN, CDR2 SVGIG (reference sequence). The CDR3, as DNA: TGTGCCTGGACCCGGGACAGTCCCTACGAGCAGTACTTC. This sequence encodes CAWTRDSPYEQYF.

The gene calls are TRBV11-3 and TRBJ2-3, with TRBD2 matching over 9 bases. CDR3 length equals 15 residues. CDR1 is SGHNT and CDR2 is YENEEA in the germline V gene. Losses at the gene ends were 5 bases for V and 2 bases for J; bases not matched to a gene: 5. CDR3 sequence reads: CASSKGLASTDTQYF. The CDR3 DNA follows: TGTGCCAGCAGCAAGGGACTAGCCTCCACAGATACGCAGTATTTT.

V usage is TRBV5-1 and J usage is TRBJ2-6, with 8 bases identical to TRBD1. The CDR3 totals 15 residues. CDR1 SGHRS and CDR2 YFSETQ come from the germline V gene. Losses at the gene ends were 5 bases for V and 2 bases for J; bases not matched to a gene: 3. CDR3 in amino acids: CASRLQGAGANVLTF. In DNA, the CDR3 is TGCGCCAGCAGACTACAGGGGGCTGGGGCCAACGTCCTGACTTTC.

This rearrangement joins TRBV7-9 to TRBJ1-5, with a tentative D call TRBD1 (5 bases). Germline lookup yields CDR1 SEHNR and CDR2 FQNEAQ (reference sequence). Between the trimmed V and J ends, which lost 4 bases and 7 bases, there was a span of 17 bases. This CDR3 has 15 amino acids. The CDR3 DNA reads as TGTGCCAGCAGCTACGGACAAAACCCACGACAGCCCCAGCATTTT. This sequence encodes CASSYGQNPRQPQHF.

This clone was recorded only once. V usage is TRBV25-1 and J usage is TRBJ1-1; the match to TRBD1 covers 7 bases. The CDR3 extends over 12 amino acids. The V segment lost 9 bases and the J segment 6 bases; nucleotides outside the gene matches: 7. CDR1 and CDR2 from the germline V gene are MGHDK and SYGVNS. In nucleotides, the CDR3 is TGTGCCAGTCAAAACCAGGGGGCTGAAGCTTTCTTT. Residues: CASQNQGAEAFF.

The chain has TRBV30 and TRBJ2-3, with 8 positions matching TRBD2. Germline-derived CDR1 and CDR2 are GTSNPN and SVGIG (reference sequence). The CDR3 totals 14 residues. V was pared by 4 bases and J by 3 bases, with 6 bases of the junction left unmatched. The DNA of the CDR3 is TGTGCCTGGAACAGCGGGGGCCGGACAGATACGCAGTATTTT. This encodes CAWNSGGRTDTQYF. Full variable domain (missing parts from reference TRBV30 and TRBJ2-3): SQTIHQWPATLVQPVGSPLSLECTVEGTSNPNLYWYRQAAGRGLQLLFYSVGIGQISSEVPQNLSASRPQDRQFILSSKKLLLSDSGFYLCAWNSGGRTDTQYFGPGTRLTVL.

The chain links TRBV5-4 to TRBJ1-3; D call uncertain. The CDR3 loop spans 13 amino acids. V lost 4 bases and J 4 bases, leaving 9 bases between the germline ends. The germline V gene has CDR1 SGHNT and CDR2 YYREEE (reference sequence). The CDR3 DNA reads as TGTGCCAGCAGCCCCGGACTCGGAAACACCATATATTTT. Translation gives CASSPGLGNTIYF.

The chain uses TRBV30 and TRBJ2-7, with D possibly matching TRBD2 (6 bases). The germline gives CDR1 GTSNPN, CDR2 SVGIG (reference sequence). This CDR3 contains 13 residues. V was cut by 0 bases and J by 6 bases, with 12 bases left in between. The CDR3 loop reads CAWSVRAGTEQYF. The CDR3 region has the DNA TGTGCCTGGAGTGTACGGGCGGGAACCGAGCAGTACTTC.

V gene TRBV24-1 combines with J gene TRBJ2-7; TRBD2 might be the D (6 bases). The germline CDR1 and CDR2 sequences are KGHDR and SFDVKD. The CDR3 sequence is 12 residues long. V dropped 5 bases and J dropped 6 bases, with 10 bases sitting between them. The CDR3 sequence: CATSVAGFEQYF. CDR3 DNA: TGTGCCACCAGTGTCGCGGGATTCGAGCAGTACTTC.

This clone has more than one count but fewer than ten. This rearrangement joins TRBV4-2 to TRBJ1-2; no reliable D call. Germline values: CDR1 LGHNA, CDR2 YNFKEQ. The CDR3 contains 15 residues. Deletions cut 4 bases from V and 2 bases from J, with 14 bases between. The chain's CDR3 is CASSPSHSINYGYTF. The CDR3 DNA is TGTGCCAGCAGCCCTTCCCACAGTATCAACTATGGCTACACCTTC.

The chain joins TRBV2 to TRBJ2-3, with D unresolved. Germline CDR1 and CDR2: SNHLY and FYNNEI. The CDR3 loop spans 12 amino acids. With 6 bases removed from V and 0 bases from J, the gap between germline ends came to 4 bases. The chain's CDR3 is CASRASTDTQYF. DNA of the CDR3: TGTGCCAGCAGGGCTAGCACAGATACGCAGTATTTT.

The rearrangement joins TRBV6-6 to TRBJ2-7; D perhaps matches TRBD2 (5 bases). With 5 bases removed from V and 4 bases from J, the gap between germline ends came to 21 bases. The CDR3 contains 16 residues. The germline CDR1 and CDR2 sequences are MNHNY and SVGAGI (reference sequence). The CDR3 sequence: CASSSGRGRRLYEQYF. In DNA, the CDR3 is TGTGCCAGCAGTAGCGGTAGAGGCCGTCGACTTTACGAGCAGTACTTC.

The chain employs TRBV29-1 and TRBJ2-2; D possibly matches TRBD1 or TRBD2 (6 bases each). Germline CDR1 and CDR2: SQVTM and ANQGSEA. The CDR3 is made up of 12 amino acids. In DNA form, the CDR3 reads TGCAGTGGGGGCGGGGCCGGCGGGGAGCTGTTTTTT. This sequence encodes CSGGGAGGELFF.